These 23 T cell receptor beta chains originate from one sample sequenced in a study of blood T cell repertoires in COVID-19. The assay was immunoSEQ multiplex PCR, and TCRdb's table has in-frame clones only and misses some. The data contain around 380,000 clones, 87% of them seen just once; the ten biggest clones take up around 1.3%. The sequencing input was PBMCs or T cells enriched from blood (not recorded which). The receptors here all came from a man aged 25 to 40 who had recovered from COVID-19.

The chain joins TRBV6-5 to TRBJ1-2; 8 nucleotides align to TRBD1. Germline trimming cut 4 bases from V and 3 bases from J; bases unmatched to any gene: 7. CDR3 size: 15 residues. Per germline, CDR1 MNHEY and CDR2 SVGAGI. CDR3 loop: CASSSTGTGDYGYTF. CDR3 DNA sequence: TGTGCCAGCAGTTCCACCGGGACAGGAGACTATGGCTACACCTTC.

The V and J genes are TRBV6-5 and TRBJ2-7; a possible D gene is TRBD1 (6 bases). Germline-derived CDR1 and CDR2 are MNHEY and SVGAGI. V shed 3 bases and J shed 1 base, with 13 bases lying between them. The length of the CDR3 is 15 residues. The CDR3 sequence is CASSYGGVGSYEQYF. DNA for the CDR3: TGTGCCAGCAGTTATGGGGGCGTCGGGTCCTACGAGCAGTACTTC.

The V call is TRBV2, the J call TRBJ2-5; perhaps TRBD1 as D (6 bases). Trimming took 5 bases from V and 0 from J, leaving 10 bases between them. Germline CDR1 is SNHLY and CDR2 is FYNNEI. The CDR3 runs to 14 residues. The CDR3 nucleotides are TGTGCCAGCAGTAGGACAGCGTACCAAGAGACCCAGTACTTC. Its translation is CASSRTAYQETQYF.

The genes are TRBV18 and TRBJ2-7; possible D gene TRBD1, 6 bases. Deletions cut 4 bases from V and 1 base from J, with 14 bases between. Per germline, CDR1 KGHSH and CDR2 LQKENI. The CDR3 runs to 15 residues. The CDR3 bases are TGTGCCAGCTCACTCCGACAGGAACTTTCCTACGAGCAGTACTTC. Translating gives CASSLRQELSYEQYF.

V is TRBV7-9 and J is TRBJ1-2; maybe TRBD1 (6 bases). The ends were cut back, 1 base at V and 8 bases at J, with 14 bases in the middle. This CDR3 spans 14 amino acids. The germline V gene has CDR1 SEHNR and CDR2 FQNEAQ (reference sequence). CDR3 bases: TGTGCCAGCAGCTTAGACGCAGGGGTTGCCGGCTACACCTTC. It encodes CASSLDAGVAGYTF.

As regards this clone: Different DNA sequences within this sample yield the same CDR3. The rearrangement uses TRBV28 and TRBJ1-2, with no clear D. Trimming cost V 6 bases and J 4 bases, with 6 bases left between them. The V gene's germline CDR1 is MDHEN and CDR2 SYDVKM. CDR3 length: 11 amino acids. CDR3 region: CASSSGYGYTF. In DNA, the CDR3 is TGTGCCAGCAGCTCAGGCTATGGCTACACCTTC.

As regards this clone: Other DNA sequences in this specimen translate into the identical CDR3. This chain links TRBV30 with TRBJ1-3; no reliable D call. CDR3 size: 14 residues. The germline V gene encodes CDR1 GTSNPN and CDR2 SVGIG (reference sequence). The germline V and J ends were trimmed by 2 bases and 0 bases, with 8 bases remaining between them. Here the CDR3 DNA reads TGTGCCTGGAGTCCTCTGAGCTCTGGAAACACCATATATTTT. Translation gives CAWSPLSSGNTIYF.

The chain links TRBV4-1 to TRBJ2-7; D possibly corresponds to TRBD2 (6 bases). Germline CDR1 reads MGHRA; CDR2 reads YSYEKL. The CDR3 runs 14 residues. The germline V and J ends were trimmed by 3 bases and 0 bases, with 9 bases remaining between them. CDR3 loop: CASSHTRGSYEQYF. The CDR3, as DNA: TGCGCCAGCAGCCATACGCGGGGCTCCTACGAGCAGTACTTC.

Here the CDR3 reads CASSQGQGAVNTEAFF. The CDR3 DNA is TGTGCCAGCAGCCAGGGACAGGGGGCGGTAAACACTGAAGCTTTCTTT. The V and J genes are TRBV5-4 and TRBJ1-1; 12 nucleotides match TRBD1. Losses at the gene ends were 4 bases for V and 2 bases for J; bases not matched to a gene: 6. The CDR3 runs 16 residues. Per the germline V gene, CDR1 is SGHNT and CDR2 is YYREEE (reference sequence).

This chain connects TRBV2 to TRBJ1-2, with D possibly being TRBD1 (6 bases). The CDR3 is 12 residues long. Trimming shortened V by 9 bases and J by 6 bases, and 14 bases separated the two germline ends. Germline V lookup: CDR1 SNHLY, CDR2 FYNNEI. CDR3 in amino acids: CASVGQMNGYTF. The DNA for the CDR3 is TGTGCCAGTGTTGGACAGATGAATGGCTACACCTTC.

The chain is built from TRBV14 and TRBJ1-4; possible D gene TRBD1, 5 bases. The CDR3 covers 14 residues. Trimming took off 4 bases at V and 8 bases at J, with 14 bases between the two ends. Germline V CDR1 and CDR2: SGHDN, FVKESK. The CDR3 spells CASSPRQGWEKLFF. The CDR3 coding sequence is TGTGCCAGCAGCCCCCGGCAGGGTTGGGAAAAACTGTTTTTT.

The chain recombines TRBV6-1 with TRBJ2-1, with 11 positions matching TRBD2. CDR3 length equals 15 residues. Trimming cost V 2 bases and J 3 bases; bases outside gene matches: 0. The germline V gene has CDR1 MNHNS and CDR2 SASEGT. CDR3 bases: TGTGCCAGCAGTGAACTAGCGGGGGGCTACAATGAGCAGTTCTTC. Translation gives CASSELAGGYNEQFF.

V gene TRBV4-2 combines with J gene TRBJ1-2, with TRBD1 matching over 9 bases. Germline CDR1 reads LGHNA; CDR2 reads YNFKEQ. The CDR3 totals 15 residues. V shed 5 bases and J 4 bases; nucleotides not matched to a gene: 8. CDR3 in DNA: TGTGCCAGCAGCTCCCGGGACAGGGAATTCTATGGCTACACCTTC. Amino acid sequence: CASSSRDREFYGYTF.

This clone has just a few counts. V and J are TRBV10-2 and TRBJ1-2; no clear D. Germline values: CDR1 WSHSY, CDR2 SAAADI. The ends were cut back, 9 bases at V and 4 bases at J, with 18 bases in the middle. This CDR3 spans 14 amino acids. CDR3: CASRPPAGSYGYTF. Here the CDR3 DNA reads TGCGCCAGTCGACCCCCGGCGGGGAGCTATGGCTACACCTTC.

Remarks on this clone: The sample carries other DNA sequences with the same CDR3. The gene calls are TRBV5-1 and TRBJ2-3; 9 bases line up with TRBD2. Germline trimming cut 2 bases from V and 2 bases from J; bases unmatched to any gene: 3. The germline V gene encodes CDR1 SGHRS and CDR2 YFSETQ. The CDR3 runs to 15 residues. The DNA for the CDR3 is TGCGCCAGCAGCTTAGGCGGGGGGGCCACAGATACGCAGTATTTT. Protein product: CASSLGGGATDTQYF.

This CDR3 reads CASYDRTRNYGYTF. CDR3 DNA sequence: TGTGCCAGTTACGACAGGACGAGAAACTATGGCTACACCTTC. The chain is built from TRBV19 and TRBJ1-2, with D possibly being TRBD1 (6 bases). CDR1 is LNHDA and CDR2 is SQIVND in the germline V gene (reference sequence). With 8 bases removed from V and 2 bases from J, the gap between germline ends came to 15 bases. There are 14 residues in the CDR3.

The chain employs TRBV24-1 and TRBJ2-1, with D perhaps matching TRBD2 (5 bases). This CDR3 comprises 13 residues. Trimming left V 5 bases short and J 5 bases short, with 9 bases between. The germline CDR1 and CDR2 sequences are KGHDR and SFDVKD. CDR3 region: CATSGTSNNEQFF. The CDR3 DNA is TGTGCCACCAGTGGGACTTCCAACAATGAGCAGTTCTTC.

This clone occurred once. This chain connects TRBV11-2 to TRBJ2-1, with D possibly TRBD2 on 5 matching bases. CDR3 length: 13 residues. Germline assignment: CDR1 SGHAT and CDR2 FQNNGV. V was clipped by 3 bases and J by 10 bases, with 13 bases between them. The CDR3 nucleotides read TGTGCCAGCAGCTTGTTCGCGTCGGGGGAGCAGTTCTTC. This sequence encodes CASSLFASGEQFF.

The rearrangement links TRBV5-1 to TRBJ1-4; no definite D call. The length of the CDR3 is 14 residues. The germline CDR1 and CDR2 sequences are SGHRS and YFSETQ. V was clipped by 7 bases and J by 0 bases, with 10 bases between them. As DNA, the CDR3 is TGCGCCAGCCGGCCCACTACAACTAATGAAAAACTGTTTTTT. Translating it yields CASRPTTTNEKLFF.

This sequence joins TRBV6-1 and TRBJ2-3, with D maybe TRBD2 (7 bases). Trimming removed 1 base from V and 4 bases from J, with 9 bases in between. This CDR3 has 14 residues. Germline CDR1 and CDR2: MNHNS and SASEGT. The CDR3 region has the DNA TGTGCCAGCAGTGAAGGGGGGGGCCCAGATACGCAGTATTTT. Encoded protein: CASSEGGGPDTQYF.

This clone was recorded once. The chain carries TRBV19 and TRBJ1-1; the D gene is possibly TRBD1 (5 bases). The CDR3 totals 13 residues. Germline-derived CDR1 and CDR2 are LNHDA and SQIVND (reference sequence). Trimming stripped 2 bases from V and 4 bases from J, with 8 bases between. DNA for the CDR3: TGTGCCAGTAGTATACGGCAGGGCACTGAAGCTTTCTTT. Its protein is CASSIRQGTEAFF.

The V gene is TRBV30, the J gene TRBJ2-1; 8 bases are shared with TRBD1. The V and J ends lost 5 bases and 8 bases, in that order; junction bases with no gene match: 8. This CDR3 has 13 amino acids. Germline values: CDR1 GTSNPN, CDR2 SVGIG (reference sequence). DNA of the CDR3: TGTGCCTGGGCCTGGACAGGGCTACATGAGCAGTTCTTC. This sequence encodes CAWAWTGLHEQFF.

This clone appeared a few times. The chain is built from TRBV30 and TRBJ1-4, with unresolved D. CDR1 is GTSNPN, CDR2 SVGIG, per germline (reference sequence). This CDR3 comprises 15 residues. Trimming shortened V by 0 bases and J by 2 bases, and 10 bases separated the two germline ends. CDR3 coding DNA: TGTGCCTGGAGTGTAGTGAGGGCTACTAATGAAAAACTGTTTTTT. It is translated as CAWSVVRATNEKLFF.